This T cell receptor (beta chain) appears in the sequencing data of a study of cytomegalovirus exposure and HLA in healthy donors (dated by TCRdb to 2016 to 2017). For the study in its entirety: An earlier analysis of approximately 590 of the donors reported 250 to 300 Gb of sequence data and 117 million unique TCR beta sequences from about 179 million T cells. An early release that covered approximately 600 HLA-typed donors contained around 300 gigabases of sequencing data and tens of millions of unique TCR sequences. Of the 398 genotyped donors, around 81% fell in the genetic ancestry cluster associated with self-reported Caucasian donors. The aim of the study was to test whether cataloging public T cell receptors could identify signatures of past pathogen exposure. The study profiled the T cell repertoires of around 700 subjects by immunosequencing and related them to cytomegalovirus serostatus. In addition to the first cohort of 666 subjects, a separate validation cohort of 120 different subjects was used. High-throughput TCR immunosequencing, statistical association of individual TCRs with disease status, and machine learning were combined to predict cytomegalovirus infection status. A later analysis re-analyzed previously published TCR beta repertoires from about 600 donors and added high-resolution HLA genotyping to study TCR occurrence patterns. Rather than using new phenotypic data, the later analysis identified candidate immune exposures from TCR beta sequences and from how often those sequences occurred across donors. To decide whether each TCR beta V gene segment behaved as functional or pseudogenic, an earlier analysis of over 500 of the donors relied on high-throughput TCR beta sequencing. Alongside the repertoire data, information on donor age, sex, ethnicity and CMV serostatus was compiled. A later genetic analysis used genome-wide SNP genotypes for about 60% of the roughly 700 donors, treating that subset as a discovery cohort. Every repertoire in the discovery cohort had been generated on one and the same sequencing platform. Class I and class II HLA loci were covered by the typing at four-digit resolution. The number of typed donors differed by locus: about 620-630 for A, B, C, DRB1 and DQB1; 500 to 550 for DQA1; roughly 600 for DPA1; and 400 to 480 for DPB1. Four or five DR-DQ haplotypes were handled as single units for association and clustering because linkage in the cohort was strong. Among around 400 genotyped donors of the cohort, an average of roughly 240,000 unique TCR beta nucleotide sequences were sequenced per donor, around a sixth of them non-productive. What the research found in general, with its limitations: Specific HLA alleles were associated with 15,000 to 20,000 TCR beta sequences at a false discovery rate of 0.05 in a later analysis. The classifier was reported to diagnose cytomegalovirus status with high specificity and sensitivity in both the original cohort and the validation cohort. The 87-base-pair reads could not distinguish some IMGT-functional V segments, including TRBV6-2 and TRBV6-3, so those segments were excluded. V-gene and J-gene trimming of TCR beta chains was associated with a missense DCLRE1C variant in a later genetic analysis, and the association was replicated in an independent cohort. In an earlier analysis of 587 of the donors, most TCR beta V segments were observed in productive rearrangements about 87% or about 30% of the time, broadly matching IMGT annotations. Correlated functional status among segregating V segments might be attributable to linkage disequilibrium, but an unknown experimental factor could not be ruled out. The study listed 150 to 200 TCR beta chains as associated with cytomegalovirus. According to a later analysis, most CMV-associated TCR beta chains appeared to be HLA-restricted, and the HLA associations seemed to be driven largely by CMV exposure. Because counts were too low, fewer than 20 rarely observed V segments, including chromosome 9 orphons, were excluded from the earlier analysis of around 640 of the donors. A few of the identified cytomegalovirus-associated TCR beta chains were confirmed in vitro to be specific for cytomegalovirus antigens. Immune exposure information for the cohort was limited to CMV serostatus. Presence/absence analyses assumed roughly uniform sequencing depth across donors, an assumption that may not hold. A further reported finding was that TCR beta sequences accurately predicted the HLA-A and HLA-B alleles for most subjects in the first cohort. According to a later genetic analysis, donors in an Asian-associated ancestry cluster had fewer N-insertions in productive TCRs than the approximately 700-donor mean. It was suggested by the authors that the approach could potentially be generalized to other disease states and immunological phenotypes. When HLA alleles, especially DR and DQ, strongly co-occurred, attributing TCR associations to individual alleles was difficult. In a later analysis, TCR association rates were found to vary across HLA loci, with the most associated TCRs seen for DRB1 alleles and the fewest for HLA-C alleles. A cluster of highly shared sequence variants was judged likely to be a technical artifact of the sequencing pipeline. A later analysis reported that several top co-occurrence clusters appeared linked to parvovirus B19, influenza, CMV and Epstein-Barr virus. HLA typing was unavailable for some donors at each locus, so association tests used only the typed subset. Only TCR beta chains were sequenced in this cohort, and the absence of alpha or paired-chain data limited detectable features. Most TCR sequences were observed very rarely across donors, whereas some public TCRs were present in many individuals. In a later analysis, HLA-associated TCR beta chains were found to be more clonally expanded and to have lower generation probabilities than equally common non-associated chains.

The cohort was made up of several hundred healthy bone marrow donors. All cohort members were sampled while nominally healthy, although unrecorded immune exposures were likely present. The donor tested CMV seropositive and was one of the 289 seropositive cohort members. Each donor provided a peripheral blood sample, and peripheral blood mononuclear cells were used for TCR beta sequencing. The Qiagen DNeasy Blood Extraction Kit was used to extract genomic DNA from the blood cell samples. The CDR3, from cysteine to phenylalanine, totals 15 residues. Only CDR3 DNA remains: 45 bases, in frame from the first base. The CDR1 and CDR2 encoded by the germline V gene (reference sequence) are GTSNPN and SVGIG. V has 0 bases trimmed and J has 2 bases trimmed; junction bases matching no gene number 6. On this clone itself: Its antigen remains undetermined. Qualities for individual bases were not recorded, and no much larger clone is one base off.

Library creation used the immunoSEQ multiplex PCR assay. A mixture of 60 forward primers for TCR Vbeta segments and 13 reverse primers for TCR Jbeta segments was used in the multiplex PCR. A multiplex PCR assay on genomic DNA amplified the CDR3 region of rearranged TCR beta genes. On the Illumina HiSeq System, the amplified TCR beta libraries were sequenced as 87-base-pair reads. The original methods were these. A later analysis counted approximately 76 million unique TCR beta chains across the approximately 700 repertoires, and some 11 million of these chains were shared by at least two donors. A nearest-neighbor algorithm error-corrected the raw reads and collapsed the reads into unique sequences, merging closely related sequences to remove PCR and sequencing errors. To assign V, D and J gene segments, CDR3 sequences were aligned to IMGT reference sequences. Each retained sequence needed at least a six-nucleotide match to both a V gene segment and a J gene segment. A rearrangement was called productive if the CDR3 had no stop codons and remained in frame with V and J, and every other rearrangement was called non-productive. Following IMGT convention, CDR3 was defined as the stretch from the second conserved V-encoded cysteine to the conserved J-encoded phenylalanine. The earlier analysis of fewer than 700 of the donors excluded sequences that lacked an unambiguous match to a single V gene segment. In an earlier analysis of some 590 of the donors, a V segment was called functional when productive rearrangements were above 56.7%, and segregating when the standard deviation between donors exceeded 5%. A statistical classification framework was built for diagnosing cytomegalovirus status from the catalog of TCR beta chain sequences. In a later analysis, TCR nucleotide sequences were compared against IMGT/GENE-DB human TR gene sequences so that V and J genes could be assigned. The TCRdist pipeline was used in a later analysis to assign CDR3 sequences and most-parsimonious VDJ recombination scenarios. In a later analysis, each TCR beta chain was defined by its CDR3 amino acid sequence together with its V-gene family, and reads without a unique V-gene family were excluded. As a way to deal with suspected cross-contamination and a sequencing artifact, a later analysis dropped more than 500 nucleotide sequences that were highly shared and had low generation probability. For each public chain, a later analysis derived a clonal expansion index from normalized ranks of inferred template counts within each repertoire. Generation probabilities in a later analysis came from a VDJ recombination model fitted to out-of-frame rearrangements, and those results were checked against IGoR. Hypergeometric tests were used in a later analysis to score TCR-TCR, TCR-HLA and TCR-CMV co-occurrence, with a repertoire-size bias correction applied to the TCR pairs. False discovery rates were estimated in a later analysis by permuting HLA or CMV assignments 20 times. In a later analysis, co-occurring TCRs were grouped using DBSCAN, with TCRdist sequence similarity added in when clustering inside HLA-allele-positive subsets. For co-occurrence clustering, repertoires with fewer than 30,000 or more than 120,000 public chains were excluded, along with 4 to 6 repertoires with anomalous nucleotide sharing. TCRdb carries this immuneACCESS record with in-frame sequences only. Its versions omit some clonotypes, under half of them owing to an unresolved V gene in the studies checked, with the rest unexplained. V and J calls and clone size are those listed in that table; D and trimming were worked out from the DNA. The sample records 150,000 to 200,000 clones, over 80% of which are singletons. Around 4.1% of the sample belongs to the ten largest clones.

The rearranged chain carries TRBV30 and TRBJ2-7, with 8 central nucleotides matching TRBD1. Sequencing was done on a sample of PBMCs. The TCR comes from a man in his fifties in good health and CMV-seropositive. Read as DNA, the sequence is TGTGCCTGGAGTGTAGCAGGGGGCAGAACCTACGAGCAGTACTTC. This sequence encodes CAWSVAGGRTYEQYF.